Each of the 3 T cell receptor beta chains below was sequenced from the same sample in a study of T-cell reconstitution after alpha-beta-depleted transplantation in children. Unique molecular identifiers were built into the TCRbeta library. A single record per CDR3 protein comes from TCRdb applying MiXCR to the PCR reads. The sample lists 350,000 to 500,000 distinct CDR3 sequences, roughly two fifths seen once, with 27% in the top ten. The source was PBMCs, collected before TCRalphabeta/CD19-depleted stem cell transplant. The receptor source for this set is a girl aged 2-15 years with aplastic anemia, due to receive a stem cell transplant.

This clonotype was detected once. V and J are TRBV5-1 and TRBJ2-1; TRBD2 matches 9 bases. V lost 7 bases to trimming and J lost 5 bases; unmatched junction nucleotides: 16. CDR3 size: 17 residues. Germline CDR1 reads SGHRS; CDR2 reads YFSETQ. DNA for the CDR3: TGCGCCAGCCCCGGGGCTAGCGGGGAGCGACAGAACAATGAGCAGTTCTTC. This gives the protein CASPGASGERQNNEQFF. The whole variable domain, filled in from reference TRBV5-1 and TRBJ2-1, reads KAGVTQTPRYLIKTRGQQVTLSCSPISGHRSVSWYQQTPGQGLQFLFEYFSETQRNKGNFPGRFSGRQFSNSRSEMNVSTLELGDSALYLCASPGASGERQNNEQFFGPGTRLTVL.

A word on this clonotype: Without the conserved terminal phenylalanine or tryptophan, this CDR3 likely stems from a read error. The chain recombines TRBV11-1 with TRBJ2-3; the D call may be TRBD1 or TRBD2 (6 bases each). The length of the CDR3 is 18 residues. Looked up from germline, CDR1 is SGHAT and CDR2 is FQDESV (reference sequence). The CDR3 DNA is TGTGCCAGCAACTTAGCCCTTGGGGGGCAGTGGCGCACAGATACGCAGTATTCT. It is translated as CASNLALGGQWRTDTQYS.

This clonotype was detected a few times. The V call is TRBV27, the J call TRBJ2-7; TRBD2 matches 8 bases. Germline CDR1 is MNHEY and CDR2 is SMNVEV (reference sequence). Losses at the gene ends were 5 bases for V and 5 bases for J; bases not matched to a gene: 11. The CDR3 is made up of 15 amino acids. This CDR3 is CASSRSSGLANEQYF. DNA for the CDR3: TGTGCCAGCAGTCGCTCTAGCGGGCTGGCTAACGAGCAGTACTTC.